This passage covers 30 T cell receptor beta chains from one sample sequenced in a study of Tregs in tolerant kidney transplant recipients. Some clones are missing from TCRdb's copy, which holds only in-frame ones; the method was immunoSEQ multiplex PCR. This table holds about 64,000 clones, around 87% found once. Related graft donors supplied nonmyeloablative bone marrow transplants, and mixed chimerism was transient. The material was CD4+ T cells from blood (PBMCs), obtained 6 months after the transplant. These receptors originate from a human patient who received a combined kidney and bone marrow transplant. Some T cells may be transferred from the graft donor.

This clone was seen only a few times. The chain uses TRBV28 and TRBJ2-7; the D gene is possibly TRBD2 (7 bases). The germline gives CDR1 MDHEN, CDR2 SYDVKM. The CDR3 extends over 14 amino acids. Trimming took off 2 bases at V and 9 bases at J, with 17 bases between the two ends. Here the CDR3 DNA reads TGTGCCAGCAGTTTACCTTACAGGGAGGGTTGGCAGTACTTC. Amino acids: CASSLPYREGWQYF.

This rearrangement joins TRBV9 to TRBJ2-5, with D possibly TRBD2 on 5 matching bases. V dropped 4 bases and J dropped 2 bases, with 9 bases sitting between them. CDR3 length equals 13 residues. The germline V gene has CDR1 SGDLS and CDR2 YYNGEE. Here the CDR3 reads CASSIRGQETQYF. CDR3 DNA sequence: TGTGCCAGCAGCATCCGGGGACAAGAGACCCAGTACTTC.

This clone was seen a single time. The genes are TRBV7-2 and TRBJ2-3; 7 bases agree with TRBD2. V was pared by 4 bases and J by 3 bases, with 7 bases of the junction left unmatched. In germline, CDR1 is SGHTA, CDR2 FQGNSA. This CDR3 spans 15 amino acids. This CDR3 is CASSSWGGVTDTQYF. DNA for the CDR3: TGTGCCAGCAGCTCCTGGGGGGGAGTAACAGATACGCAGTATTTT.

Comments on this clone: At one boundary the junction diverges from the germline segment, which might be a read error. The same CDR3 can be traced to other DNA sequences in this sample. Here the CDR3 reads CASASNSPLHF. CDR3 bases: TGTGCCAGCGCTAGTAATTCCCCCCTCCACTTT. The rearrangement joins TRBV28 to TRBJ1-6; D unclear. This CDR3 is 11 amino acids long. The germline V gene encodes CDR1 MDHEN and CDR2 SYDVKM.

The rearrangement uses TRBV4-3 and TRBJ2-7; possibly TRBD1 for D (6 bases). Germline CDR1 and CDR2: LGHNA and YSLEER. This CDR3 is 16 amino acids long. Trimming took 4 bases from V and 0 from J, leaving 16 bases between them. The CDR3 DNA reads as TGCGCCAGCAGCCTTCCCGAGAGGGACATCTCCTACGAGCAGTACTTC. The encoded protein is CASSLPERDISYEQYF.

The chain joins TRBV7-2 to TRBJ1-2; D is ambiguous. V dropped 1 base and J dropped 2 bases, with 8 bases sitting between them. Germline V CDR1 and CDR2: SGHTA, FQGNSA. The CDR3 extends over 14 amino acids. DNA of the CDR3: TGTGCCAGCAGCTTAGGTGGAGGGAACTATGGCTACACCTTC. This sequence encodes CASSLGGGNYGYTF. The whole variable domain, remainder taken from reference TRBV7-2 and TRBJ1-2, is GAGVSQSPSNKVTEKGKDVELRCDPISGHTALYWYRQSLGQGLEFLIYFQGNSAPDKSGLPSDRFSAERTGGSVSTLTIQRTQQEDSAVYLCASSLGGGNYGYTFGSGTRLTVV.

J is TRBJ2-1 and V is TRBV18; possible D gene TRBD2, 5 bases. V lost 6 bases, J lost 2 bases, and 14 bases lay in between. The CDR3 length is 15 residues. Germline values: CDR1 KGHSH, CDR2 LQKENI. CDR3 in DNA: TGTGCCAGCTCCCCGGACTTCCGGGCCTACAATGAGCAGTTCTTC. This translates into CASSPDFRAYNEQFF.

CDR3 residues: CASSLVTARVYGYTF. CDR3 bases: TGTGCCAGCAGCTTAGTGACAGCCAGGGTCTATGGCTACACCTTC. J is TRBJ1-2 and V is TRBV11-2, with a possible D match to TRBD1 (5 bases). Trimming left V 1 base short and J 4 bases short, with 13 bases between. CDR3 length: 15 residues. The germline gives CDR1 SGHAT, CDR2 FQNNGV.

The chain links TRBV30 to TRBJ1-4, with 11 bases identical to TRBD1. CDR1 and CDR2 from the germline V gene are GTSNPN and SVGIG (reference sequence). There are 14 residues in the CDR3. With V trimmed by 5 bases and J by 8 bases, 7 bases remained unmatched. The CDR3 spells CAWGDRTGGEKLFF. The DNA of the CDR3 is TGTGCCTGGGGGGACAGGACAGGGGGCGAAAAACTGTTTTTT. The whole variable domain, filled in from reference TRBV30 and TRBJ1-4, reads SQTIHQWPATLVQPVGSPLSLECTVEGTSNPNLYWYRQAAGRGLQLLFYSVGIGQISSEVPQNLSASRPQDRQFILSSKKLLLSDSGFYLCAWGDRTGGEKLFFGSGTQLSVL.

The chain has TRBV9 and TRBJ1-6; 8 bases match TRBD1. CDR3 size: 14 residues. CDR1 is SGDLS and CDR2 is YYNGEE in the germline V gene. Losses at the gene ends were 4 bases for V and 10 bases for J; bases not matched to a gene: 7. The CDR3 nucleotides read TGTGCCAGCAGCCCCGGACAGGGTCGCTCACCCCTCCACTTT. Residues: CASSPGQGRSPLHF.

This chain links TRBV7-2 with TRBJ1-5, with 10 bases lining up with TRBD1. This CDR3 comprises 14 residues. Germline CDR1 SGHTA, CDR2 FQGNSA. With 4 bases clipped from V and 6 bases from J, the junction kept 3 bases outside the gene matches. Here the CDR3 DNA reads TGTGCCAGCAGCTCGGGGACAGGGGTTCAGCCCCAGCATTTT. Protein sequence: CASSSGTGVQPQHF.

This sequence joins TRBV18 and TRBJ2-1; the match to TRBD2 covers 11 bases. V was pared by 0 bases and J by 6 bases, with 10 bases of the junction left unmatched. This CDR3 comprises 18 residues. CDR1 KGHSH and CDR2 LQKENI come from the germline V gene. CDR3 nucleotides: TGTGCCAGCTCACCACCGGAACAGGGACTAGCGGTTACCAATGAGCAGTTCTTC. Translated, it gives CASSPPEQGLAVTNEQFF.

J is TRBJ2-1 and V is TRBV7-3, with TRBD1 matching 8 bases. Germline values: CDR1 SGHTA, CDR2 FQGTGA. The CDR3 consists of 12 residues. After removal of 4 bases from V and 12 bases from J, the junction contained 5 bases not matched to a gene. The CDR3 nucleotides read TGTGCCAGCAGCTCCCGCGGGACAGGGCAGTTCTTC. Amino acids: CASSSRGTGQFF.

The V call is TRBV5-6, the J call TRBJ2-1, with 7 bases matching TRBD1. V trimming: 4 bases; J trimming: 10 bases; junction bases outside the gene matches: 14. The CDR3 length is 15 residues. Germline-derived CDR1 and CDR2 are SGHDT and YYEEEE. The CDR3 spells CASSRQGRTQSEQFF. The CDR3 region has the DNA TGTGCCAGCAGCCGACAGGGCCGGACCCAATCCGAGCAGTTCTTC.

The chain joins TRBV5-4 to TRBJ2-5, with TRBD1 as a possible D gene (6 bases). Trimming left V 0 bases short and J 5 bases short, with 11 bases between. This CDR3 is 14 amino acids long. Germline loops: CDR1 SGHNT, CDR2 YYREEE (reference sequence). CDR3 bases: TGTGCCAGCAGCTTGGGGGGGCTCGGGGAGACCCAGTACTTC. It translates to CASSLGGLGETQYF.

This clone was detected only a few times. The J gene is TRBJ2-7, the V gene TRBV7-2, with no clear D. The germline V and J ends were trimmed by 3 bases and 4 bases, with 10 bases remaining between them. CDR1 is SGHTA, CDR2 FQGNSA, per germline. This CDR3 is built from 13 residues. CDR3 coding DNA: TGTGCCAGCAGCTTTAGACACGAGTACGAGCAGTACTTC. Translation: CASSFRHEYEQYF.

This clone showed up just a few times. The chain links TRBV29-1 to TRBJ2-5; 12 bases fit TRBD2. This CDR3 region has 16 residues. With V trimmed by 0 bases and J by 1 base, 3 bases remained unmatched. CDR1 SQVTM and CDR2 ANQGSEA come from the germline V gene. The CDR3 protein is CSVEDGLAGPQETQYF. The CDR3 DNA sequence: TGCAGCGTTGAAGACGGACTAGCGGGGCCCCAAGAGACCCAGTACTTC.

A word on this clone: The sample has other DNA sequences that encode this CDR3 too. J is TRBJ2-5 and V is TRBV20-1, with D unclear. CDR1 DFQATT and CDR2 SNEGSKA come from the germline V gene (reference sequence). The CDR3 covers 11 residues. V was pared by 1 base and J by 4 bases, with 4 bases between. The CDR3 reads CSARAGETQYF. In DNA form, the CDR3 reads TGCAGTGCTAGAGCCGGAGAGACCCAGTACTTC.

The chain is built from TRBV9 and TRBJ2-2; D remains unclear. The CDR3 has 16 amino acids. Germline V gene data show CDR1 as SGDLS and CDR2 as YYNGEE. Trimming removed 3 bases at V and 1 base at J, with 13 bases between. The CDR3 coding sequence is TGTGCCAGCAGCGGCGCAAACGGGTTGAACACCGGGGAGCTGTTTTTT. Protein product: CASSGANGLNTGELFF. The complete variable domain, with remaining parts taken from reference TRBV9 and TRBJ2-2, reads DSGVTQTPKHLITATGQRVTLRCSPRSGDLSVYWYQQSLDQGLQFLIQYYNGEERAKGNILERFSAQQFPDLHSELNLSSLELGDSALYFCASSGANGLNTGELFFGEGSRLTVL.

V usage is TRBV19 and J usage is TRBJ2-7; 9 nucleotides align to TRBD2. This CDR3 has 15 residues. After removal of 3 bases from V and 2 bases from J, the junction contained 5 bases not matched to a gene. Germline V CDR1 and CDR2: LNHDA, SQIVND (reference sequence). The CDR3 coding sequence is TGTGCCAGTAGTATCTTCCTAGCGGGGACCTACGAGCAGTACTTC. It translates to CASSIFLAGTYEQYF.

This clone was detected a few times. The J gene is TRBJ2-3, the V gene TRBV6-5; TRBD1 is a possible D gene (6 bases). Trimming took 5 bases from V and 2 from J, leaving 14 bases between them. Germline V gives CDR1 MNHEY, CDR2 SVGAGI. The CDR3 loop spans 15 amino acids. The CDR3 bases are TGTGCCAGCAGTCCTCAGGGGATGATCACAGATACGCAGTATTTT. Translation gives CASSPQGMITDTQYF.

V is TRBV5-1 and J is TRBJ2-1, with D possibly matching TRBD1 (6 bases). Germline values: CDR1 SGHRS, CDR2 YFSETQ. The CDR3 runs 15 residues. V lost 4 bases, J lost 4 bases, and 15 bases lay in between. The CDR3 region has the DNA TGCGCCAGCAGCCCAGGGGCCGGCGGATACAATGAGCAGTTCTTC. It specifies CASSPGAGGYNEQFF. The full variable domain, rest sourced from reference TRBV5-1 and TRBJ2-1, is KAGVTQTPRYLIKTRGQQVTLSCSPISGHRSVSWYQQTPGQGLQFLFEYFSETQRNKGNFPGRFSGRQFSNSRSEMNVSTLELGDSALYLCASSPGAGGYNEQFFGPGTRLTVL.

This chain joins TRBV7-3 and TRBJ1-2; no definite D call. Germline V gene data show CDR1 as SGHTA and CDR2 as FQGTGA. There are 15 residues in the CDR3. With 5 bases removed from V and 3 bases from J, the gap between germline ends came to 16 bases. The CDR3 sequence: CASSPHGGDYYGYTF. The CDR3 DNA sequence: TGTGCCAGCAGCCCCCATGGCGGAGACTACTATGGCTACACCTTC.

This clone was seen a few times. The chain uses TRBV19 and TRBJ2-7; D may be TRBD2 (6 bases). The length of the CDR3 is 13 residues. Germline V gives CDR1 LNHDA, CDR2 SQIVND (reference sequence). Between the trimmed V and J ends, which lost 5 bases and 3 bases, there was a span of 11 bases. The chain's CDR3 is CASSLQTSYEQYF. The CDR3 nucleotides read TGTGCCAGTAGTCTTCAGACTAGCTACGAGCAGTACTTC.

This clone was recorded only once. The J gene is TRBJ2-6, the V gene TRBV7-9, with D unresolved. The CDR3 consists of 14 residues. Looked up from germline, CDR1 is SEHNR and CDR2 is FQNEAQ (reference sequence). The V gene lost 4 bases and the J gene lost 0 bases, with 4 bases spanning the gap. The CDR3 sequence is CASSYSSGANVLTF. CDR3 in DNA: TGTGCCAGCAGCTATAGCTCTGGGGCCAACGTCCTGACTTTC.

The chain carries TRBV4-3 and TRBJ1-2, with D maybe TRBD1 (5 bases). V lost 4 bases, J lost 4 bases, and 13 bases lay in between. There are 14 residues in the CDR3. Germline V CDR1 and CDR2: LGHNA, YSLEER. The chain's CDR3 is CASSRVRQLYGYTF. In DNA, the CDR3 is TGCGCCAGCAGCCGAGTGCGACAGCTCTATGGCTACACCTTC.

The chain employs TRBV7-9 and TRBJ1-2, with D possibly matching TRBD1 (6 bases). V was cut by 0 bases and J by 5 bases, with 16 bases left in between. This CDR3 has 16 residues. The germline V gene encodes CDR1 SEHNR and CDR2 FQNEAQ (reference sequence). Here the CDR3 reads CASSLAAGTRAYGYTF. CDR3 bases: TGTGCCAGCAGCTTAGCGGCAGGGACACGGGCTTATGGCTACACCTTC. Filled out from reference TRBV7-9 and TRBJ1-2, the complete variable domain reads DTGVSQNPRHKITKRGQNVTFRCDPISEHNRLYWYRQTLGQGPEFLTYFQNEAQLEKSRLLSDRFSAERPKGSFSTLEIQRTEQGDSAMYLCASSLAAGTRAYGYTFGSGTRLTVV.

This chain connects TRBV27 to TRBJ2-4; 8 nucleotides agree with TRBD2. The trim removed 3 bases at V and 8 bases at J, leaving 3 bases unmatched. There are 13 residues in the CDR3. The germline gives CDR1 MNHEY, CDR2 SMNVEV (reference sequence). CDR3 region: CASSFVRGDIQYF. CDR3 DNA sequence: TGTGCCAGCAGTTTCGTGCGGGGGGACATTCAGTACTTC.

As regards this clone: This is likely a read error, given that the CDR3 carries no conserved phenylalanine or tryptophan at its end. CDR3 coding DNA: TGTGCCAGCAGCTTAGGCAGGGGAATCCACGAGCAGTACCTC. Translated: CASSLGRGIHEQYL. The chain is built from TRBV7-2 and TRBJ2-7, with TRBD1 as a possible D gene (6 bases). The CDR3 is 14 amino acids. CDR1 is SGHTA and CDR2 is FQGNSA in the germline V gene. V lost 1 base and J 5 bases, leaving 12 bases between the germline ends.

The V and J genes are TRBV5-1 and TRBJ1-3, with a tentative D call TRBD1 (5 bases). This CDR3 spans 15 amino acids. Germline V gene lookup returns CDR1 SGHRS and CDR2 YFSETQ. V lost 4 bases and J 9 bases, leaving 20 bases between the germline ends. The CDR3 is CASSPGGSRVATIYF. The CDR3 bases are TGCGCCAGCAGCCCTGGGGGGTCCAGGGTCGCCACCATATATTTT.